These 4 T cell receptor beta chains came from one sample sequenced in a study of blood T cell repertoires in COVID-19. Assay: immunoSEQ multiplex PCR; the TCRdb copy retains only in-frame clones and omits some. Of about 190,000 clones listed, less than 80% were seen once; the top ten hold around an eighth. The sequenced material came from peripheral blood. The origin of the receptors is a man in his forties or fifties who had recovered from COVID-19.

This rearrangement joins TRBV5-1 to TRBJ1-6, with TRBD1 matching 7 bases. The germline V gene has CDR1 SGHRS and CDR2 YFSETQ. The CDR3 is made up of 17 amino acids. J was trimmed by 4 bases and V by 3 bases; bases with no gene match: 10. In DNA form, the CDR3 reads TGCGCCAGCAGCTCCGTTGGACAGGTCCTTTATAATTCACCCCTCCACTTT. It yields the protein CASSSVGQVLYNSPLHF.

About this clone: The same CDR3 is also encoded by other DNA sequences in this sample. For the CDR3, the DNA is TGTGCCAGCAGTTACTTGGGTAGCGGTTCGACCGGGGAGCTGTTTTTT. The encoded protein is CASSYLGSGSTGELFF. The rearrangement links TRBV6-5 to TRBJ2-2; D is perhaps TRBD2 (6 bases). V was pared by 1 base and J by 5 bases, with 14 bases between. Germline V gives CDR1 MNHEY, CDR2 SVGAGI. The CDR3 runs to 16 residues.

This chain links TRBV24-1 with TRBJ2-5; possibly TRBD1 for D (6 bases). This CDR3 has 13 residues. Between the trimmed V and J ends, which lost 5 bases and 5 bases, there was a span of 11 bases. Germline lookup yields CDR1 KGHDR and CDR2 SFDVKD. In DNA, the CDR3 is TGTGCCACCAGTGCCCAGGGGACGGAGACCCAGTACTTC. This gives the protein CATSAQGTETQYF.

The gene calls are TRBV28 and TRBJ2-3, with TRBD2 matching over 14 bases. In germline, CDR1 is MDHEN, CDR2 SYDVKM. J was trimmed by 7 bases and V by 3 bases; bases with no gene match: 3. The CDR3 is 15 residues long. CDR3 loop: CASSFGTSGRNTQYF. CDR3 DNA sequence: TGTGCCAGCAGTTTCGGGACTAGCGGGAGAAATACGCAGTATTTT.